This T cell receptor beta chain was sequenced for a study of T-cell reconstitution after alpha-beta-depleted transplantation in children. This clonotype appeared a few times. The authors prepared the TCRbeta library with unique molecular identifiers. MiXCR, applied by TCRdb to the PCR reads, yields one record per CDR3 protein. The table shows 440,000 or so distinct CDR3 sequences, with about 11% occurring only once. The CDR3 is 14 residues long. Trimming removed 4 bases from V and 0 bases from J, with 10 bases in between. Germline loops: CDR1 LGHDT, CDR2 YNNKEL (reference sequence). The sequence came from a human donor who donated a stem cell graft to a child with acute myeloid leukemia. The source was PBMCs from the stem cell graft donor, collected from the stem cell graft. The V and J genes are TRBV3-1 and TRBJ2-7, with D perhaps assigned TRBD1 or TRBD2 (5 bases each). The CDR3 protein is CASSPGTSSYEQYV. In DNA form, the CDR3 reads TGTGCCAGCAGCCCCGGGACGAGCTCCTACGAGCAGTACGTC.